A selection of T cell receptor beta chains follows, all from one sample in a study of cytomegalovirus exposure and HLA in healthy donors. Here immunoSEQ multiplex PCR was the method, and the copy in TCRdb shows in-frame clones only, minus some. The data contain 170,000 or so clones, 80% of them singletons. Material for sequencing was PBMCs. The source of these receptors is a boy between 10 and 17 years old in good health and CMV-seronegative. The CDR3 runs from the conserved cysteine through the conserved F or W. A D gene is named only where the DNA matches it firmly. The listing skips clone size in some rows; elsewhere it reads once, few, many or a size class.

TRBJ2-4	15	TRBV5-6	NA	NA	TGTGCCAGCAGCTTGGGCGGGGGCCCCAAAAACATTCAGTACTTC	CASSLGGGPKNIQYF
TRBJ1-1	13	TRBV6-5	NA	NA	TGTGCCAGCAGCAAACGAGGGTTCGCTGAAGCTTTCTTT	CASSKRGFAEAFF
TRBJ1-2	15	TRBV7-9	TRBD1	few	TGTGCCAGCAGCCCTCCGGACAGGGGAATAGAGGGCTACACCTTC	CASSPPDRGIEGYTF
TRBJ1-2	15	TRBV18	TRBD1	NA	TGTGCCACCACCCAACAACAGGGGGCTGGCTATGGCTACACCTTC	CATTQQQGAGYGYTF
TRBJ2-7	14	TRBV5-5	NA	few	TGTGCCAGCAGCTTTGGGCCAGACCTGGGCGAGCAGTACTTC	CASSFGPDLGEQYF
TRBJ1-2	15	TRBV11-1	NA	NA	TGTGCCAGCAGCTTAGCGCATCAGGGGAAGGATGGCTACACCTTC	CASSLAHQGKDGYTF
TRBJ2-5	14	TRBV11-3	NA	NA	TGTGCCAGCAGCTTTCTTAGGGGCGGCGAGACCCAGTACTTC	CASSFLRGGETQYF
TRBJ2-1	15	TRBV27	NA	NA	TGTGCCAGCAGTGACTCGGGTAGCGTTTACAATGAGCAGTTCTTC	CASSDSGSVYNEQFF
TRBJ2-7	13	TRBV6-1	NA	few	TGTGCCAGCAGCCAAAGCCCACAGGGCGAGCAGTACTTC	CASSQSPQGEQYF
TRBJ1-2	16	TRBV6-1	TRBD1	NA	TGTGCCAGCAGTGAAGCAGCCGGACAGGGAGGCTATGGCTACACCTTC	CASSEAAGQGGYGYTF
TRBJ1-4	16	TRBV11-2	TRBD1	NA	TGTGCCAGCAGCTCCCGAACCACAGGGGGGAATGAAAAACTGTTTTTT	CASSSRTTGGNEKLFF
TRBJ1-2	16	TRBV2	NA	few	TGTGCCAGCAGTCACGGGGACTCTCCCTCGAACTATGGCTACACCTTC	CASSHGDSPSNYGYTF
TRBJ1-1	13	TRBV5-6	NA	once	TGTGCCAGCGGGAGGGGGGGAGGCACTGAAGCTTTCTTT	CASGRGGGTEAFF
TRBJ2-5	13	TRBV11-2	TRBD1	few	TGTGCCAGCAGACGCACAGGGGGAGAGACCCAGTACTTC	CASRRTGGETQYF
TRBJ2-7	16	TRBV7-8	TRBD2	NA	TGTGCCAGCAGCTTAACTAGCGGGAGGGCCTCGGACGAGCAGTACTTC	CASSLTSGRASDEQYF
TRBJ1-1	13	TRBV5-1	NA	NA	TGCGCCAGCAGCACCCAGGGGTCCACTGAAGCTTTCTTT	CASSTQGSTEAFF
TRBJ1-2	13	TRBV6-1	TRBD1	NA	TGTGCCAGCACCAGGGGACAGGGGCCTGGCTACACCTTC	CASTRGQGPGYTF
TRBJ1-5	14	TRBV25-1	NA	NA	TGTGCCAGCAGTGAAGCAGGGTTTCATCAGCCCCAGCATTTT	CASSEAGFHQPQHF
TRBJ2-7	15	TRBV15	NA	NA	TGTGCCACCAGCAGATGGGGGCAGGACTCCTACGAGCAGTACTTC	CATSRWGQDSYEQYF
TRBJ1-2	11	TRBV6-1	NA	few	TGTGCCAGCAGGGGGGAAGGGGGAGGGACCTTC	CASRGEGGGTF
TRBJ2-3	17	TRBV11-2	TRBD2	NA	TGTGCCAGCAGCTTAGATCTAGCGGGGGGTCCCCCCAGTACGCAGTATTTT	CASSLDLAGGPPSTQYF
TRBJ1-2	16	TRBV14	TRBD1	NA	TGTGCCAGCAGCCGGGCCGGGACAGGGAGAGTAAGCGGCTACACCTTC	CASSRAGTGRVSGYTF
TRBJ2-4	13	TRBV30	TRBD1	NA	TGTGCCTTGAGGACAGGGGTCGAAAACATTCAGTACTTC	CALRTGVENIQYF